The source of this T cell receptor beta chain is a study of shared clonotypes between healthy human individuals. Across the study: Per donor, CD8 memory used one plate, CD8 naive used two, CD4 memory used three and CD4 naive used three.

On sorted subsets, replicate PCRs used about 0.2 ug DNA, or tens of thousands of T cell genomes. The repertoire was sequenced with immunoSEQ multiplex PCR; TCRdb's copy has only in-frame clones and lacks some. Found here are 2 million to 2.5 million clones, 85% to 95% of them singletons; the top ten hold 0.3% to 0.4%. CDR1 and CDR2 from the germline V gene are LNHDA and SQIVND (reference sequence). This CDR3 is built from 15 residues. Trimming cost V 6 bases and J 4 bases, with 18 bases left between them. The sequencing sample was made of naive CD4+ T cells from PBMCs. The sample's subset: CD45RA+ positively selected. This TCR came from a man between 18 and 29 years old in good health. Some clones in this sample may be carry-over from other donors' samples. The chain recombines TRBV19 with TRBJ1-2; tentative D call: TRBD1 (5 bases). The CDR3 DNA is TGTGCCAGTAGAAGCCTGAGGGGCCCTAGCTATGGCTACACCTTC. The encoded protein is CASRSLRGPSYGYTF.